Shown below are 27 T cell receptor beta chains from a single sample sequenced in a study of cytomegalovirus exposure and HLA in healthy donors. Primers included in the PCR were 60 Vbeta and 13 Jbeta primers. Method: immunoSEQ multiplex PCR; TCRdb's copy keeps in-frame clones and lacks some. The data contain just under 70,000 clones, about 81% of them seen just once; the ten biggest clones take up roughly 6.8%. Sequences were obtained from PBMCs. Receptors were obtained from a human donor in good health.

This chain links TRBV18 with TRBJ1-1; 7 bases align to TRBD1. V gave up 5 bases and J gave up 1 base; unmatched junction bases: 1. CDR3 length: 13 residues. The V gene's germline CDR1 is KGHSH and CDR2 LQKENI. In nucleotides, the CDR3 is TGTGCCAGCTCAGCAGGGGGGAACACTGAAGCTTTCTTT. Translated, it gives CASSAGGNTEAFF.

Note on this clone: Germline is not matched at one junction end, which may reflect a read error. This chain connects TRBV7-3 to TRBJ1-1; 9 positions agree with TRBD1. In germline, CDR1 is SGHTA, CDR2 FQGTGA. CDR3 length: 15 residues. CDR3 DNA: TGTGCCAGCAGCCAAATACAGGGGGCGAACTCTGAAGCTTTCTTT. Translating it yields CASSQIQGANSEAFF.

The chain combines TRBV9 with TRBJ2-6; TRBD1 matches at 9 bases. CDR3 length: 17 amino acids. The trim removed 3 bases at V and 3 bases at J, leaving 7 bases unmatched. The germline V gene encodes CDR1 SGDLS and CDR2 YYNGEE. The CDR3 nucleotides are TGTGCCAGCAGCGCAGCACAGGGGGCGTATGGGGCCAACGTCCTGACTTTC. It translates to CASSAAQGAYGANVLTF.

The CDR3 spells CASSSMDGTSSSYEQYF. Written as DNA, the CDR3 is TGCGCCAGCAGCTCGATGGATGGGACTAGCTCTTCCTACGAGCAGTACTTC. The V call is TRBV5-1, the J call TRBJ2-7, with 9 bases fitting TRBD2. The ends lost 3 bases at V and 1 base at J; junction bases unmatched: 11. Per germline, CDR1 SGHRS and CDR2 YFSETQ. This CDR3 region has 17 residues.

V and J are TRBV7-9 and TRBJ2-1; TRBD1 aligns across 7 bases. Germline V gene data show CDR1 as SEHNR and CDR2 as FQNEAQ (reference sequence). V was pared by 5 bases and J by 1 base, with 5 bases of the junction left unmatched. The CDR3 consists of 15 residues. The CDR3, as DNA: TGTGCCAGCAGCGAGACAGGGTTTTCCTACAATGAGCAGTTCTTC. Residues: CASSETGFSYNEQFF.

The chain employs TRBV10-3 and TRBJ2-1; 11 positions agree with TRBD2. The V segment lost 10 bases and the J segment 2 bases; nucleotides outside the gene matches: 4. Germline V gene lookup returns CDR1 ENHRY and CDR2 SYGVKD. The CDR3 sequence is 14 residues long. In DNA form, the CDR3 reads TGTGCCACGGGACTAGCGGACACCTACAATGAGCAGTTCTTC. Its translation is CATGLADTYNEQFF.

This clone has only a few counts. V gene TRBV11-2 combines with J gene TRBJ1-6, with 9 bases fitting TRBD1. Looked up from germline, CDR1 is SGHAT and CDR2 is FQNNGV. The CDR3 covers 16 residues. Germline trimming cut 0 bases from V and 4 bases from J; bases unmatched to any gene: 1. This CDR3 reads CASSLEQGAYNSPLHF. CDR3 in DNA: TGTGCCAGCAGCTTAGAACAGGGGGCGTATAATTCACCCCTCCACTTT.

The chain employs TRBV11-2 and TRBJ1-1; TRBD1 matches 9 bases. The CDR3 is 14 residues long. J was trimmed by 8 bases and V by 5 bases; bases with no gene match: 9. CDR1 SGHAT and CDR2 FQNNGV come from the germline V gene. CDR3 loop: CASSPRTGVGEAFF. The CDR3 bases are TGTGCCAGCAGCCCTCGGACAGGGGTAGGGGAAGCTTTCTTT.

The V gene is TRBV28, the J gene TRBJ2-6, with D maybe TRBD1 (5 bases). Germline V gives CDR1 MDHEN, CDR2 SYDVKM. The length of the CDR3 is 16 residues. Trimming left V 2 bases short and J 4 bases short, with 12 bases between. The CDR3 DNA is TGTGCCAGCAGTTTAGGCAGGGCTGGCGGGGCCAACGTCCTGACTTTC. Protein product: CASSLGRAGGANVLTF.

This clone was seen once. CDR3 region: CASSTSGGRPGELFF. The CDR3 DNA is TGTGCCAGCAGCACCAGCGGGGGCCGACCCGGGGAGCTGTTTTTT. The V gene is TRBV7-3, the J gene TRBJ2-2; 8 positions agree with TRBD2. Trimming at V came to 5 bases and at J to 6 bases, leaving 8 bases not matched to a gene. CDR1 is SGHTA, CDR2 FQGTGA, per germline. This CDR3 comprises 15 residues.

This clone has only a few counts. The rearrangement links TRBV7-9 to TRBJ1-1; TRBD1 matches 7 bases. Germline CDR1 reads SEHNR; CDR2 reads FQNEAQ (reference sequence). The CDR3 loop spans 15 amino acids. The V and J ends lost 1 base and 1 base, in that order; junction bases with no gene match: 3. The DNA for the CDR3 is TGTGCCAGCAGCTTAGGGGGACAGCGGAACACTGAAGCTTTCTTT. It codes for CASSLGGQRNTEAFF. Supplemented by reference TRBV7-9 and TRBJ1-1, the full variable domain reads DTGVSQNPRHKITKRGQNVTFRCDPISEHNRLYWYRQTLGQGPEFLTYFQNEAQLEKSRLLSDRFSAERPKGSFSTLEIQRTEQGDSAMYLCASSLGGQRNTEAFFGQGTRLTVV.

V and J are TRBV4-1 and TRBJ2-3, with 7 positions matching TRBD1. The CDR3 covers 16 residues. CDR1 and CDR2 (germline): MGHRA, YSYEKL. J gave up 1 base and V 0 bases, and 4 bases lay outside the gene matches. The CDR3 sequence: CASSQDQQGGTDTQYF. For the CDR3, the DNA is TGCGCCAGCAGCCAAGATCAGCAGGGGGGCACAGATACGCAGTATTTT.

V and J are TRBV19 and TRBJ1-5; D gene ambiguous. The germline V and J ends were trimmed by 10 bases and 1 base, with 11 bases remaining between them. This CDR3 is 13 amino acids long. The V gene's germline CDR1 is LNHDA and CDR2 SQIVND (reference sequence). The CDR3 nucleotides read TGTGCCACCCAGCCCGGGAGCAATCAGCCCCAGCATTTT. This translates into CATQPGSNQPQHF.

This clone was detected only a few times. The chain joins TRBV7-3 to TRBJ2-3; D perhaps matches TRBD1 (6 bases). In germline, CDR1 is SGHTA, CDR2 FQGTGA. Trimming cost V 5 bases and J 2 bases, with 14 bases left between them. The CDR3 spans 15 residues. CDR3 nucleotides: TGTGCCAGCAGCCCCCAGGGGATTATCACAGATACGCAGTATTTT. It yields the protein CASSPQGIITDTQYF.

The rearrangement uses TRBV2 and TRBJ1-6; 8 bases are a match to TRBD1. Germline loops: CDR1 SNHLY, CDR2 FYNNEI. The CDR3 sequence is 14 residues long. V dropped 8 bases and J dropped 7; count of bases not matched to a gene: 7. As DNA, the CDR3 is TGTGCCAGCCGGACAGGGTTCTGGAATTCACCCCTCCACTTT. Translation gives CASRTGFWNSPLHF. Looking up the rest from reference TRBV2 and TRBJ1-6 gives the full variable domain: EPEVTQTPSHQVTQMGQEVILRCVPISNHLYFYWYRQILGQKVEFLVSFYNNEISEKSEIFDDQFSVERPDGSNFTLKIRSTKLEDSAMYFCASRTGFWNSPLHFGNGTRLTVT.

V gene TRBV2 combines with J gene TRBJ1-5; D remains unclear. CDR3 length: 14 residues. Germline V lookup: CDR1 SNHLY, CDR2 FYNNEI. V lost 3 bases and J lost 5, with 11 bases in between. Here the CDR3 reads CASSDLGSDQPQHF. CDR3 bases: TGTGCCAGCAGTGACCTAGGTTCGGATCAGCCCCAGCATTTT.

On this clone: Additional DNA sequences in this sample encode the identical CDR3. CDR3 loop: CASSPGGLSTDTQYF. Here the CDR3 DNA reads TGTGCCAGCAGCCCGGGGGGCCTAAGCACAGATACGCAGTATTTT. V gene TRBV7-2 combines with J gene TRBJ2-3, with D tentatively TRBD2 (7 bases). Trimming cost V 5 bases and J 0 bases, with 12 bases left between them. Germline V gene sequence: CDR1 SGHTA, CDR2 FQGNSA. This CDR3 region has 15 residues.

Note on this clone: The DNA is omitted, as the CDR3 cannot be located on it reliably, and the CDR3 follows TCRdb's listing. The V and J genes are TRBV30 and TRBJ1-1. The germline CDR1 and CDR2 sequences are GTSNPN and SVGIG (reference sequence). The CDR3 totals 14 residues, both ends included. CDR3 sequence: CAWSAPGTVGGGSF.

This chain joins TRBV2 and TRBJ1-5; D is perhaps TRBD1 (5 bases). Germline lookup yields CDR1 SNHLY and CDR2 FYNNEI. V lost 3 bases and J lost 2, with 8 bases in between. This CDR3 contains 14 residues. The CDR3 reads CASSDQGRNQPQHF. The DNA for the CDR3 is TGTGCCAGCAGTGATCAGGGCCGCAATCAGCCCCAGCATTTT.

This chain links TRBV18 with TRBJ2-7; a weak D match, TRBD1 (6 bases). This CDR3 has 12 amino acids. CDR1 and CDR2 from the germline V gene are KGHSH and LQKENI. Deletions cut 2 bases from V and 6 bases from J, with 8 bases between. This chain's CDR3 is CASSPDRSEQYF. Here the CDR3 DNA reads TGTGCCAGCTCACCAGACAGGTCCGAGCAGTACTTC. The full variable domain, rest sourced from reference TRBV18 and TRBJ2-7, is NAGVMQNPRHLVRRRGQEARLRCSPMKGHSHVYWYRQLPEEGLKFMVYLQKENIIDESGMPKERFSAEFPKEGPSILRIQQVVRGDSAAYFCASSPDRSEQYFGPGTRLTVT.

The chain has TRBV9 and TRBJ2-2; 7 nucleotides align to TRBD1. This CDR3 contains 15 residues. Germline V lookup: CDR1 SGDLS, CDR2 YYNGEE. V lost 4 bases to trimming and J lost 0 bases; unmatched junction nucleotides: 3. The chain's CDR3 is CASSSTGTNTGELFF. CDR3 DNA: TGTGCCAGCAGCTCGACAGGGACGAACACCGGGGAGCTGTTTTTT. Full variable domain (remainder filled in from reference TRBV9 and TRBJ2-2): DSGVTQTPKHLITATGQRVTLRCSPRSGDLSVYWYQQSLDQGLQFLIQYYNGEERAKGNILERFSAQQFPDLHSELNLSSLELGDSALYFCASSSTGTNTGELFFGEGSRLTVL.

V and J are TRBV27 and TRBJ1-5, with 8 bases lining up with TRBD1. The V gene end was trimmed by 2 bases and the J gene end by 9 bases; junction bases not matched to a gene: 15. Germline CDR1 and CDR2: MNHEY and SMNVEV (reference sequence). This CDR3 contains 17 residues. The CDR3 reads CASSLVQGAFLGGPQHF. CDR3 DNA sequence: TGTGCCAGCAGTTTAGTTCAGGGGGCCTTCTTGGGGGGGCCCCAGCATTTT.

The CDR3 coding sequence is TGTGCCAGCAGTTCAACAGGGCTAAGTAACTATGGCTACACCTTC. Translation: CASSSTGLSNYGYTF. The chain couples TRBV6-1 to TRBJ1-2; a weak D match, TRBD1 (6 bases). Germline V gives CDR1 MNHNS, CDR2 SASEGT. The ends were cut back, 5 bases at V and 1 base at J, with 14 bases in the middle. The CDR3 totals 15 residues.

The rearrangement links TRBV5-1 to TRBJ1-2; D perhaps matches TRBD1 (6 bases). The CDR3 covers 13 residues. Per germline, CDR1 SGHRS and CDR2 YFSETQ. V lost 8 bases, J lost 0 bases, and 11 bases lay in between. CDR3 in DNA: TGCGCCAGTACCGGACAGCCTAACTATGGCTACACCTTC. Translating gives CASTGQPNYGYTF.

The J gene is TRBJ2-1, the V gene TRBV5-1; TRBD2 matches 15 bases. The CDR3 length is 17 residues. The V gene end was trimmed by 0 bases and the J gene end by 7 bases; junction bases not matched to a gene: 5. The V gene's germline CDR1 is SGHRS and CDR2 YFSETQ. CDR3 protein: CASSLGTSGGAGNEQFF. The CDR3 DNA is TGCGCCAGCAGCTTGGGGACTAGCGGGGGGGCTGGGAATGAGCAGTTCTTC.

The V gene is TRBV5-4, the J gene TRBJ2-3; no clear D. The CDR3 sequence is 14 residues long. The germline V gene encodes CDR1 SGHNT and CDR2 YYREEE (reference sequence). V lost 3 bases, J lost 1 base, and 9 bases lay in between. This CDR3 is CASSSPGGTDTQYF. The CDR3 nucleotides read TGTGCCAGCAGCTCCCCCGGAGGCACAGATACGCAGTATTTT. Full variable domain (missing parts from reference TRBV5-4 and TRBJ2-3): ETGVTQSPTHLIKTRGQQVTLRCSSQSGHNTVSWYQQALGQGPQFIFQYYREEENGRGNFPPRFSGLQFPNYSSELNVNALELDDSALYLCASSSPGGTDTQYFGPGTRLTVL.

The table lists this clone with a count of one. The junction shows a germline mismatch at one end, possibly a read error. This chain connects TRBV29-1 to TRBJ1-2; D not certain. This CDR3 has 13 amino acids. Germline V gene sequence: CDR1 SQVTM, CDR2 ANQGSEA. CDR3 region: CSVDGGSSDGYPF. The CDR3 nucleotides read TGCAGCGTTGATGGAGGTTCTAGTGATGGCTACCCCTTC.